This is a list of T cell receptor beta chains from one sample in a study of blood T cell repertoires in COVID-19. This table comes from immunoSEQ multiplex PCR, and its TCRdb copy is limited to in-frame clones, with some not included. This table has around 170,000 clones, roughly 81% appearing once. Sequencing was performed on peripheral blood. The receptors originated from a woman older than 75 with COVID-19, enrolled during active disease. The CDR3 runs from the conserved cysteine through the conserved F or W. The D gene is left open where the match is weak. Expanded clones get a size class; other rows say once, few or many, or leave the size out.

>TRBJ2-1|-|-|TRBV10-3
TGTGCCATCAGTGAGTCGGGGAGGCCCAGCTCCTACAATGAGCAGTTCTTC
CAISESGRPSSYNEQFF
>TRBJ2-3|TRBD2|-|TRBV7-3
TGTGCCAGCAGCTTAGGACTAGCGGGGGGCTTCACAGATACGCAGTATTTT
CASSLGLAGGFTDTQYF
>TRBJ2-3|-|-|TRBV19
TGTGCCAGTAGTATAGCGGCAGGTTCCGATACGCAGTATTTT
CASSIAAGSDTQYF
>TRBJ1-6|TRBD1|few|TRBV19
TGTGCCACCTATATGGGGGGACAGGGTAATTCACCCCTCCACTTT
CATYMGGQGNSPLHF
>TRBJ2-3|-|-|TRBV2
TGTGCCAGCAGTGGGGGGCTAAGCACAGATACGCAGTATTTT
CASSGGLSTDTQYF
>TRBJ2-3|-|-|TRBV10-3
TGTGCCATCGGCCACAGGGTTACAGATACGCAGTATTTT
CAIGHRVTDTQYF
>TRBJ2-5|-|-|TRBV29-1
TGCAGCGTTGAAGCAGTATGGACAGAAGAGACCCAGTACTTC
CSVEAVWTEETQYF
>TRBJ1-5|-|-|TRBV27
TGTGCCAGCAGGAGGGCCACTCATCAGCCCCAGCATTTT
CASRRATHQPQHF
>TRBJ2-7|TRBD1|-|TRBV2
TGTGCCAGCAGTTACCAGGGGGCACCCTACGAGCAGTACTTC
CASSYQGAPYEQYF
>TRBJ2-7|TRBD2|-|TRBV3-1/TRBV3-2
TGTGCCAGCAGCCACCCGGAGCGGGGATCCTACGAGCAGTACTTC
CASSHPERGSYEQYF
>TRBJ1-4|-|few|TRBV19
TGTGCCAGTAGTATAGGTGGCGGGACGAGGAATGAAAAACTGTTTTTT
CASSIGGGTRNEKLFF
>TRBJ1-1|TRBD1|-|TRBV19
TGTGCCAGTAGTATGGGACAGGGGTACACTGAAGCTTTCTTT
CASSMGQGYTEAFF
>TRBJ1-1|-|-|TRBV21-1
TGTGCCAGCAGTTCCGGGACAGGGCAGGGAAACACTGAAGCTTTCTTT
CASSSGTGQGNTEAFF
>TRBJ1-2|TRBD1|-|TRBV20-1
TGCAGTGCTAGTGAAAGGCCCGGGACAGGGGTATATGGCTACACCTTC
CSASERPGTGVYGYTF
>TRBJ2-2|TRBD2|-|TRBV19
TGTGCCAGTAGTGGGACGGGACTAGCGGAGAACACCGGGGAGCTGTTTTTT
CASSGTGLAENTGELFF
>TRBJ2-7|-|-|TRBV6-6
TGTGCCAGCAGTTATTACAGGGCGAGCTCCTACGAGCAGTACTTC
CASSYYRASSYEQYF